These 4 T cell receptor beta chains originate from one sample sequenced in a study of blood T cell repertoires in COVID-19. Assay: immunoSEQ multiplex PCR; the TCRdb copy retains only in-frame clones and omits some. The sample contains roughly 160,000 clones, around 81% of which appear only once. The sample comprised peripheral blood. These receptors came from a woman aged 80 or over with COVID-19, enrolled during active disease.

V is TRBV6-5 and J is TRBJ1-1; TRBD1 is a possible D gene (5 bases). The CDR3 runs 14 residues. Germline CDR1 is MNHEY and CDR2 is SVGAGI. Trimming removed 4 bases from V and 1 base from J, with 10 bases in between. This CDR3 is CASSLHRTNTEAFF. CDR3 bases: TGTGCCAGCAGTTTACACAGGACGAACACTGAAGCTTTCTTT.

This chain links TRBV19 with TRBJ1-2; 11 bases align to TRBD1. J was trimmed by 7 bases and V by 5 bases; bases with no gene match: 3. Per the germline V gene, CDR1 is LNHDA and CDR2 is SQIVND (reference sequence). The length of the CDR3 is 13 residues. This chain's CDR3 is CASSGQGASGYTF. CDR3 bases: TGTGCCAGTAGTGGACAGGGGGCGAGTGGCTACACCTTC.

The chain recombines TRBV7-3 with TRBJ2-1, with D hard to call. The CDR3 spans 13 residues. V was cut by 10 bases and J by 0 bases, with 10 bases left in between. The germline V gene has CDR1 SGHTA and CDR2 FQGTGA. CDR3 nucleotides: TGTGCCACCAAGCGCCCCTCCTACAATGAGCAGTTCTTC. Translated: CATKRPSYNEQFF.

The chain joins TRBV9 to TRBJ1-5; 7 nucleotides align to TRBD1. This CDR3 contains 15 residues. Germline values: CDR1 SGDLS, CDR2 YYNGEE. V lost 3 bases to trimming and J lost 1 base; unmatched junction nucleotides: 4. Here the CDR3 reads CASSAGQSSNQPQHF. CDR3 sequence (DNA): TGTGCCAGCAGCGCGGGACAGTCGAGCAATCAGCCCCAGCATTTT.